This TCR beta chain was recorded in a study of T cells in Graves' hyperthyroidism and ophthalmopathy. Whole-study findings and limits: Most expanded thyroid clonotypes above 0.001 recurred in blood. Ophthalmopathy and stable hyperthyroidism were separated by a 13 V-J model. Model-based prediction identified ophthalmopathy a median 6.5 months prior to its onset.

This clonotype was observed at least ten times. Its specificity is unknown. The study based diagnoses on clinical symptoms, serum thyroxine and TRAb, thyroid ultrasound and orbital computed tomography. The germline gives CDR1 SEHNR, CDR2 FQNEAQ (reference sequence). The CDR3 covers 15 residues. V was pared by 5 bases and J by 4 bases, with 17 bases between. TCR beta CDR3 regions were amplified from RNA transcripts. First-round RT-PCR targeting the TCR CDR3 was performed with the HTBI primer set. MiXCR, applied by TCRdb to the multiplex PCR reads, yields one record per CDR3 protein. Of approximately 400,000 distinct CDR3 sequences in the sample, around 15% are singletons; the top ten hold approximately 27%.

This sequence was found in a man aged 45 to 65 with Graves' ophthalmopathy. Source material: blood. The chain employs TRBV7-9 and TRBJ1-1; D might be TRBD1 (6 bases). The CDR3 bases are TGTGCCAGCAGCACCCGGACAGACGGGGGCACTGAAGCTTTCTTT. Translating it yields CASSTRTDGGTEAFF.